Listed here is a single T cell receptor (beta chain). This sample was included in a study of T cell responses to AZD1222 COVID-19 vaccine. The protocol was immunoSEQ multiplex PCR, while the TCRdb copy is restricted to in-frame clones and leaves out a portion. The data show 100,000 to 150,000 clones, with approximately 90% seen just once and around 7% held by the top ten. V lost 3 bases to trimming and J lost 7 bases, with 13 bases between them. This CDR3 is 15 amino acids long. CDR1 is MNHNS and CDR2 is SASEGT in the germline V gene. This sequence was found in an adult in good health. This rearrangement joins TRBV6-1 to TRBJ1-6; TRBD1 is a possible D gene (5 bases). The sequencing used peripheral blood, collected on day 0 of AZD1222 vaccination. In nucleotides, the CDR3 is TGTGCCAGCAGTGAGAAGGCAGGGCACAATTCACCCCTCCACTTT. It specifies CASSEKAGHNSPLHF.